This passage covers 22 T cell receptor beta chains from one sample sequenced in a study of blood T cell repertoires in COVID-19. TCRdb keeps only in-frame clones here, not all; method: immunoSEQ multiplex PCR. The repertoire holds about 160,000 clones, with more than 75% as singletons. The sequencing input was PBMCs or T cells enriched from blood (not recorded which). The receptors were gathered from a man aged 35 to 55 who had recovered from COVID-19.

The J gene is TRBJ1-3, the V gene TRBV13; 9 nucleotides align to TRBD1. The CDR3 runs 15 residues. From germline, CDR1 is PRHDT and CDR2 FYEKMQ (reference sequence). J gave up 7 bases and V 0 bases, and 4 bases lay outside the gene matches. This CDR3 reads CASSLGWDRANTIYF. The CDR3 coding sequence is TGTGCCAGCAGCTTAGGCTGGGACAGGGCGAACACCATATATTTT.

This clone has a single count. J is TRBJ1-2 and V is TRBV5-8, with a tentative D call TRBD1 (6 bases). V was clipped by 0 bases and J by 6 bases, with 15 bases between them. Germline CDR1 and CDR2: SGHTS and YDEGEE. This CDR3 comprises 15 residues. CDR3 nucleotides: TGTGCCAGCAGCTTGGTCCTGGCTTGGGGGCATGGCTACACCTTC. This encodes CASSLVLAWGHGYTF.

The CDR3 coding sequence is TGTGCCAGCAGCCAAGATAGAGGGAGCGAGCAGTACTTC. This gives the protein CASSQDRGSEQYF. The genes are TRBV3-1 (or the pseudogene TRBV3-2) and TRBJ2-7, with D tentatively TRBD2 (5 bases). Deletions cut 0 bases from V and 6 bases from J, with 9 bases between. The CDR3 consists of 13 residues. The V gene's germline CDR1 is LGHDT and CDR2 YNNKEL (reference sequence).

The chain joins TRBV6-5 to TRBJ1-3; D gene uncertain. Trimming removed 4 bases from V and 0 bases from J, with 13 bases in between. This CDR3 comprises 16 residues. Germline V lookup: CDR1 MNHEY, CDR2 SVGAGI. In nucleotides, the CDR3 is TGTGCCAGCAGTTTGGACTTTTACGACTCTGGAAACACCATATATTTT. This encodes CASSLDFYDSGNTIYF.

The CDR3 region has the DNA TGTGCCACCCGGGACATCTCTGGAAACACCATATATTTT. It codes for CATRDISGNTIYF. The V and J genes are TRBV6-5 and TRBJ1-3; the D gene is possibly TRBD1 (6 bases). Between the trimmed V and J ends, which lost 10 bases and 0 bases, there was a span of 10 bases. Germline V lookup: CDR1 MNHEY, CDR2 SVGAGI. The CDR3 is 13 residues long.

The rearrangement uses TRBV3-1 (or the pseudogene TRBV3-2) and TRBJ1-2; D is uncertain. V was clipped by 4 bases and J by 4 bases, with 16 bases between them. This CDR3 region has 15 residues. CDR1 is LGHDT and CDR2 is YNNKEL in the germline V gene (reference sequence). This CDR3 reads CASSPSTRILYGYTF. The CDR3 nucleotides are TGTGCCAGCAGCCCAAGTACGAGGATACTCTATGGCTACACCTTC.

The rearrangement uses TRBV28 and TRBJ1-1; the D is unclear. This CDR3 spans 17 amino acids. In germline, CDR1 is MDHEN, CDR2 SYDVKM. V was clipped by 7 bases and J by 4 bases, with 25 bases between them. Written as DNA, the CDR3 is TGTGCCAGCACCGCCGAATCGGGTCCCAGAGGGTCCACTGAAGCTTTCTTT. This encodes CASTAESGPRGSTEAFF.

CDR3 loop: CASSSSGGWDSPLHF. The CDR3 DNA sequence: TGTGCCAGTAGTTCGTCAGGGGGATGGGATTCACCCCTCCACTTT. V and J are TRBV19 and TRBJ1-6; TRBD1 matches at 7 bases. Trimming removed 5 bases from V and 8 bases from J; junction bases left unmatched: 9. This CDR3 is built from 15 residues. Germline V CDR1 and CDR2: LNHDA, SQIVND (reference sequence).

This clone has only a few counts. This chain joins TRBV5-4 and TRBJ2-2, with 9 bases lining up with TRBD2. Looked up from germline, CDR1 is SGHNT and CDR2 is YYREEE (reference sequence). With 2 bases clipped from V and 5 bases from J, the junction kept 7 bases outside the gene matches. The CDR3 sequence is 16 residues long. DNA of the CDR3: TGTGCCAGCAGCTTAGGTTCTAGCGGGAAGACCGGGGAGCTGTTTTTT. It yields the protein CASSLGSSGKTGELFF. Based on the CDR3 plus reference TRBV5-4 and TRBJ2-2, the full variable domain is ETGVTQSPTHLIKTRGQQVTLRCSSQSGHNTVSWYQQALGQGPQFIFQYYREEENGRGNFPPRFSGLQFPNYSSELNVNALELDDSALYLCASSLGSSGKTGELFFGEGSRLTVL.

The chain carries TRBV30 and TRBJ1-2, with TRBD1 as a possible D gene (6 bases). Trimming took 3 bases from V and 3 from J, leaving 23 bases between them. The CDR3 has 17 amino acids. Germline V gene lookup returns CDR1 GTSNPN and CDR2 SVGIG (reference sequence). CDR3 coding DNA: TGTGCCTGGAGGGCGGAATCCGGGACCAGGGGATACTATGGCTACACCTTC. Amino acids: CAWRAESGTRGYYGYTF.

The V and J genes are TRBV3-1 (or the pseudogene TRBV3-2) and TRBJ2-1; 9 positions agree with TRBD1. Unmatched junction bases numbered 7, after V lost 0 bases and J lost 7 bases. In germline, CDR1 is LGHDT, CDR2 YNNKEL (reference sequence). The CDR3 has 16 residues. In nucleotides, the CDR3 is TGTGCCAGCAGCCAAGATCTGGTACAGGGGGCGAATGAGCAGTTCTTC. The encoded protein is CASSQDLVQGANEQFF.

This clone occurred a few times. The rearrangement uses TRBV30 and TRBJ1-6; the D is unclear. This CDR3 spans 15 amino acids. V was pared by 1 base and J by 9 bases, with 16 bases between. Germline V CDR1 and CDR2: GTSNPN, SVGIG (reference sequence). The CDR3 here is CAWSAKSGGGSPLHF. CDR3 coding DNA: TGTGCCTGGAGTGCGAAATCCGGAGGTGGTTCACCCCTCCACTTT.

This chain connects TRBV6-5 to TRBJ2-7, with D unresolved. The CDR3 is 13 residues long. CDR1 is MNHEY and CDR2 is SVGAGI in the germline V gene. V was pared by 8 bases and J by 6 bases, with 17 bases between. The CDR3 nucleotides are TGTGCCAGCGTGAATGGCCCCTCTCGCGAGCAGTACTTC. Translated, it gives CASVNGPSREQYF.

The rearrangement links TRBV4-1 to TRBJ1-2; TRBD1 matches 8 bases. V dropped 1 base and J dropped 3; count of bases not matched to a gene: 4. The germline V gene has CDR1 MGHRA and CDR2 YSYEKL. This CDR3 is 15 amino acids long. For the CDR3, the DNA is TGCGCCAGCAGCCAAGGGCCAGGGGGCTACTATGGCTACACCTTC. It is translated as CASSQGPGGYYGYTF.

The rearrangement uses TRBV19 and TRBJ2-1; D is uncertain. This CDR3 is built from 14 residues. The germline V gene has CDR1 LNHDA and CDR2 SQIVND (reference sequence). The V end was cut by 7 bases, the J end by 7 bases, with 17 bases between. CDR3 DNA: TGTGCCAGTAATGATCCCCCGAGGAAGAATGAGCAGTTCTTC. Translating gives CASNDPPRKNEQFF. Complete variable domain (other parts from reference TRBV19 and TRBJ2-1): DGGITQSPKYLFRKEGQNVTLSCEQNLNHDAMYWYRQDPGQGLRLIYYSQIVNDFQKGDIAEGYSVSREKKESFPLTVTSAQKNPTAFYLCASNDPPRKNEQFFGPGTRLTVL.

The table lists this clone with many counts. This chain links TRBV7-9 with TRBJ1-4; D not certain. CDR1 is SEHNR, CDR2 FQNEAQ, per germline (reference sequence). Trimming removed 5 bases from V and 0 bases from J, with 7 bases in between. The CDR3 runs to 14 residues. CDR3 in DNA: TGTGCCAGCAGCAGCGGAGCAACTAATGAAAAACTGTTTTTT. Protein: CASSSGATNEKLFF.

As regards this clone: Additional DNA sequences in this sample encode the identical CDR3. This rearrangement joins TRBV5-1 to TRBJ1-1, with D maybe TRBD1 (5 bases). The V end was cut by 0 bases, the J end by 2 bases, with 8 bases between. The CDR3 sequence is 14 residues long. The germline CDR1 and CDR2 sequences are SGHRS and YFSETQ. The CDR3 DNA reads as TGCGCCAGCAGCTTGGCCGGGGGAAACACTGAAGCTTTCTTT. As protein: CASSLAGGNTEAFF.

V is TRBV5-1 and J is TRBJ2-2, with D perhaps matching TRBD2 (6 bases). The CDR3 sequence is 13 residues long. The ends were cut back, 5 bases at V and 3 bases at J, with 8 bases in the middle. Germline assignment: CDR1 SGHRS and CDR2 YFSETQ. CDR3 DNA: TGCGCCAGCAGGCGGGAACACACCGGGGAGCTGTTTTTT. This codes for CASRREHTGELFF.

V and J are TRBV2 and TRBJ1-4, with 7 bases matching TRBD1. The germline V gene encodes CDR1 SNHLY and CDR2 FYNNEI. CDR3 length: 15 amino acids. V lost 6 bases to trimming and J lost 3 bases; unmatched junction nucleotides: 7. The CDR3 loop reads CASSGVTGANEKLFF. In nucleotides, the CDR3 is TGTGCCAGCAGCGGAGTCACAGGGGCTAATGAAAAACTGTTTTTT.

The CDR3 DNA is TGCGCCAGCAGTGGCGTGAGCTCCTACGAGCAGTACGTC. It yields the protein CASSGVSSYEQYV. V gene TRBV10-2 combines with J gene TRBJ2-7; the D is unclear. V gave up 4 bases and J gave up 0 bases, with 7 bases separating them. Germline-derived CDR1 and CDR2 are WSHSY and SAAADI. This CDR3 is built from 13 residues.

This chain joins TRBV6-4 and TRBJ2-1, with 14 bases fitting TRBD2. Per the germline V gene, CDR1 is MRHNA and CDR2 is SNTAGT. The CDR3 sequence is 14 residues long. J lost 9 bases, V lost 7 bases, and 5 bases had no gene match. CDR3 in DNA: TGTGCCAGCAAGACTAGCGGGGGGGCCTTTGAGCAGTTCTTC. Protein: CASKTSGGAFEQFF.

The chain couples TRBV10-3 to TRBJ1-3; D perhaps matches TRBD1 (5 bases). Between the trimmed V and J ends, which lost 7 bases and 0 bases, there was a span of 10 bases. This CDR3 is 14 amino acids long. The germline V gene encodes CDR1 ENHRY and CDR2 SYGVKD. This chain's CDR3 is CAIKPGISGNTIYF. In nucleotides, the CDR3 is TGTGCCATCAAACCAGGGATCTCTGGAAACACCATATATTTT.